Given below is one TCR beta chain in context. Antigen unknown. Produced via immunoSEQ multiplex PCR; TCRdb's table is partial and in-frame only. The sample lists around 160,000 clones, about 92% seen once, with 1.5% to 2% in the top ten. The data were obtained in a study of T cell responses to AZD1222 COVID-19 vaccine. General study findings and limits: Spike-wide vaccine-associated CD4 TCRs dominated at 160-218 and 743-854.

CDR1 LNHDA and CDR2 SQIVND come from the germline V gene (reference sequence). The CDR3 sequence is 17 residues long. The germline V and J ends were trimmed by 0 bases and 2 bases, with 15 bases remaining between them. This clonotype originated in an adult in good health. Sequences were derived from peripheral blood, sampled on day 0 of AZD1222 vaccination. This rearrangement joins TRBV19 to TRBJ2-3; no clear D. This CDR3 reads CASSIDSQLSITDTQYF. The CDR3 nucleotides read TGTGCCAGTAGTATAGATTCGCAGCTAAGTATCACAGATACGCAGTATTTT.